This is a list of T cell receptor beta chains from one sample in a study of Ad26.COV2.S vaccination and SARS-CoV-2 variants. The data were produced by immunoSEQ multiplex PCR, yet TCRdb's version contains in-frame clones alone and is incomplete. The sample shows roughly 450,000 clones, roughly 90% of them seen only once. The source was peripheral blood, collected in a trial of Ad26.COV2.S vaccine versus placebo. These receptors came from a person between 18 and 65 years old who received the Ad26.COV2.S COVID-19 vaccine or a placebo. The conserved cysteine and the conserved F or W are not part of the CDR3 here. A clone size is listed for some rows: how often the clone was seen (once, few, many), or a class if it is expanded.

j_gene,abundance,v_gene,CDR3aa
TRBJ2-2,NA,TRBV28,ASSSSGATGELF
TRBJ2-1,NA,TRBV12-3/TRBV12-4,ASSGTSEGEQF
TRBJ1-5,NA,TRBV6-2/TRBV6-3,ASSQTGGRQPQH
TRBJ2-3,NA,TRBV20-1,SASKGAADTQY
TRBJ1-6,NA,TRBV18,ASSPSGGVESPLH
TRBJ1-5,NA,TRBV21-1,ASSKRVIRDGNQPQH
TRBJ2-7,NA,TRBV27,ASSSLTGTGANEQY
TRBJ2-7,NA,TRBV7-2,ASSLSGREPYEQY
TRBJ2-3,NA,TRBV18,ASSRVVTARTGNTDTQY
TRBJ2-1,few,TRBV7-2,ASSPQYEQF
TRBJ2-2,NA,TRBV7-9,ASSSREANTGELF